This TCR beta chain was sequenced in a study of early T cells in non-severe SARS-CoV-2 infection. Individually, cDNA molecules had unique molecular identifiers attached to them. Each CDR3 protein gets one entry after TCRdb re-called the 5' RACE reads with MiXCR. There are nearly 90,000 distinct CDR3 sequences in the sample; around 15% occur only once, and around 7% lies in the top ten. Germline CDR1 GTSNPN, CDR2 SVGIG (reference sequence). The CDR3 covers 10 residues. Trimming shortened V by 7 bases and J by 5 bases, and 8 bases separated the two germline ends. The V call is TRBV30, the J call TRBJ1-1, with no clear D. This TCR derives from an adult who was a healthcare worker with PCR-confirmed SARS-CoV-2 infection or an uninfected control (not recorded which). Material: whole blood. The DNA for the CDR3 is TGTGCCTTGGGCAGGACTGAAGCTTTCTTT. Amino acid sequence: CALGRTEAFF.